This TCR beta chain stems from a study of cytomegalovirus exposure and HLA in healthy donors. The length of the CDR3 is 11 residues. CDR1 and CDR2 from the germline V gene are SEHNR and FQNEAQ (reference sequence). The V end was cut by 5 bases, the J end by 5 bases, with 6 bases between. The PCR employed 60 Vbeta primers together with 13 Jbeta primers. TCRdb's copy holds only in-frame clones and misses some; the assay was immunoSEQ multiplex PCR. The table records approximately 190,000 clones, approximately 78% of them present only once. Sequencing was performed on PBMCs. V and J are TRBV7-9 and TRBJ1-1; no reliable D call. The source of this sequence is a woman under 30 in good health and CMV-seronegative. The CDR3 loop is CASSPGTEAFF. CDR3 in DNA: TGTGCCAGCAGCCCAGGAACTGAAGCTTTCTTT.